This is a list of T cell receptor beta chains from one sample in a study of breast tumors, draining lymph nodes, adjacent tissues. TCRdb recomputed calls from the multiplex PCR reads with MiXCR, one row per CDR3 protein. The top ten clones hold 4.3% of a sample with over 150,000 distinct CDR3 sequences, 30% to 35% of them seen once. The sequenced sample was axillary lymph node tissue. Source of these receptors: a female donor with breast cancer. Some clones in this sample may be carry-over from other donors' samples. CDR3s include the opening cysteine and the closing phenylalanine or tryptophan. The D gene is left open where the match is weak. Clone size is shown for a subset of rows, as once, few, many or a class of expanded clone.

many,TRBV11-3,TRBJ2-7,NA,CASSQRILSYEQYF,TGTGCCAGCAGCCAGCGGATCCTCTCCTACGAGCAGTACTTC
many,TRBV25-1,TRBJ2-1,NA,CASSEYITPWGGIYNEQFF,TGTGCCAGCAGTGAATATATAACCCCGTGGGGCGGAATCTACAATGAGCAGTTCTTC
many,TRBV11-3,TRBJ2-1,TRBD2,CASSVLSGGKNNEQFF,TGTGCCAGCAGCGTCCTCTCGGGGGGTAAAAACAATGAGCAGTTCTTC
NA,TRBV7-9,TRBJ2-1,NA,CASRPSQGTEQFF,TGTGCCAGCCGCCCATCCCAGGGTACTGAGCAGTTCTTC
NA,TRBV20-1,TRBJ1-6,NA,CSAFAGDNNSPLHF,TGCAGTGCTTTTGCAGGGGACAATAATTCACCCCTCCACTTT
once,TRBV5-1,TRBJ1-4,NA,CASGRGFNENLFF,TGCGCCAGCGGACGGGGGTTTAATGAAAACCTGTTTTTT
many,TRBV19,TRBJ1-6,NA,CASSQGGSPLHF,TGTGCCAGTAGCCAAGGGGGTTCACCCCTCCACTTT
NA,TRBV5-1,TRBJ2-3,NA,CASSIALLSPDTQYF,TGCGCCAGCAGCATAGCCTTATTGTCCCCAGATACGCAGTATTTT
NA,TRBV12-3/TRBV12-4,TRBJ1-2,NA,CASSRTENSGNTF,TGTGCCAGCAGTAGGACGGAAAACTCTGGAAACACCTTC
many,TRBV6-5,TRBJ2-7,TRBD2,CASTPGGSDEQYF,TGTGCCAGCACACCCGGGGGGAGCGACGAGCAGTACTTC
NA,TRBV4-2,TRBJ2-6,TRBD2,CASSRASRAGGSGANVLTF,TGTGCCAGCAGCCGAGCGAGTCGGGCGGGAGGGTCTGGGGCCAACGTCCTGACTTTC
many,TRBV29-1,TRBJ1-2,TRBD1,CSVEGQNYGYTF,TGCAGCGTTGAGGGACAGAACTATGGCTACACCTTC
NA,TRBV7-8,TRBJ2-7,NA,CASSFDPGSGTYEQYF,TGTGCCAGCAGCTTCGATCCCGGGTCAGGCACCTACGAGCAGTACTTC
NA,TRBV6-5,TRBJ2-7,NA,CASSYSGYSYEQYF,TGTGCCAGCAGTTACTCGGGATATAGTTACGAGCAGTACTTC
many,TRBV5-6,TRBJ1-2,NA,CASSFQGKYGYTF,TGTGCCAGCAGCTTCCAGGGAAAATATGGCTACACCTTC
many,TRBV4-1,TRBJ2-3,TRBD2,CASSQGTSGYTDTQYF,TGCGCCAGCAGCCAAGGGACTAGCGGATACACAGATACGCAGTATTTT
many,TRBV7-9,TRBJ2-1,NA,CASSPLRTLPDNEQFF,TGTGCCAGCAGCCCCCTCCGGACTTTACCGGACAATGAGCAGTTCTTC
many,TRBV19,TRBJ1-4,NA,CASSIQHLEKLFF,TGTGCCAGTAGTATACAGCACCTTGAAAAACTGTTTTTT
many,TRBV9,TRBJ2-3,NA,CASSPGLIQADTQYF,TGTGCCAGCAGCCCAGGACTAATTCAAGCAGATACGCAGTATTTT
few,TRBV27,TRBJ1-5,TRBD1,CASSTGVTQPQHF,TGTGCCAGCAGTACAGGGGTGACTCAGCCCCAGCATTTT
many,TRBV28,TRBJ2-7,TRBD1,CASSPGQSSYEQYF,TGTGCCAGCAGCCCGGGACAGTCATCCTACGAGCAGTACTTC
many,TRBV30,TRBJ2-7,TRBD1,CAWGTGGYYEQYF,TGTGCCTGGGGGACAGGGGGCTACTACGAGCAGTACTTC
many,TRBV20-1,TRBJ2-3,TRBD2,CSARSWTSGRAGVSADTQYF,TGCAGTGCTAGGAGTTGGACTAGCGGGAGGGCCGGGGTGAGCGCAGATACGCAGTATTTT
many,TRBV24-1,TRBJ2-5,TRBD1,CATGQGPETQYF,TGTGCCACGGGACAGGGACCAGAGACCCAGTACTTC
NA,TRBV5-6,TRBJ2-7,TRBD2,CASSLLTSGGSFSYEQYF,TGTGCCAGCAGCCTACTGACTAGCGGGGGGTCATTCTCCTACGAGCAGTACTTC
many,TRBV6-6,TRBJ2-7,NA,CASSEEYLEQYF,TGTGCCAGCAGTGAGGAGTACCTCGAGCAGTACTTC